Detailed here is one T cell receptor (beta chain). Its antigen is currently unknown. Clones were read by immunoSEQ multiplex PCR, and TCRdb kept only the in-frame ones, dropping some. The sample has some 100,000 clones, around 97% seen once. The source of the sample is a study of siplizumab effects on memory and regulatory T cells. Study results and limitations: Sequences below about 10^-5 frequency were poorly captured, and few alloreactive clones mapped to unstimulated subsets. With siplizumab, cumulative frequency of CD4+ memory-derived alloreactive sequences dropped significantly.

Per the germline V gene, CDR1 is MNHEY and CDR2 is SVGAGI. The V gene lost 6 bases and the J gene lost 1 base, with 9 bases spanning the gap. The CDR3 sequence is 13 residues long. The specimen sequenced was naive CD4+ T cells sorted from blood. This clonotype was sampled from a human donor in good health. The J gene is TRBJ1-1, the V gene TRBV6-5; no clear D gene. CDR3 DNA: TGTGCCAGCAGACCCGGACGGAACACTGAAGCTTTCTTT. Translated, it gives CASRPGRNTEAFF.